The T cell receptor beta chain under discussion was sequenced for a study of post-analysis software for immune sequencing data. This clonotype was seen only once. Its matching antigen is unknown. With 8 bases removed from V and 2 bases from J, the gap between germline ends came to 16 bases. Germline CDR1 SGHTA, CDR2 FQGNSA. This CDR3 contains 16 residues. General study points: There were roughly five TRBV segments more frequent in patients than controls, and TRBV5-6, TRBV5-1 and TRBV20-1 were among them.

Unique molecular identifiers were present in the TCR beta cDNA libraries. One entry per CDR3 protein results from TCRdb running MiXCR on the PCR reads. The data show around 400,000 distinct CDR3 sequences, about a third seen once. V usage is TRBV7-2 and J usage is TRBJ2-6; D remains unclear. Sequencing used blood. The receptor was isolated from a girl aged 10-17 years with multiple sclerosis. The chain's CDR3 is CASGLQEKAGANVLTF. The CDR3 DNA reads as TGTGCCAGCGGGCTTCAGGAGAAGGCTGGGGCCAACGTCCTGACTTTC.